Listed below are T cell receptor beta chains from one sample, sequenced in a study of PD-1 blockade in classical Hodgkin lymphoma. The data were produced by immunoSEQ multiplex PCR, yet TCRdb's version contains in-frame clones alone and is incomplete. The sample yields tens of thousands of clones, over 65% seen once. The sample in question was peripheral blood mononuclear cells (PBMCs), obtained before the second cycle of nivolumab. The receptors shown here come from a human donor with classical Hodgkin lymphoma. Each CDR3 is given with its conserved first and last residue. D genes are given only for firm matches. The size entry is marked missing in some rows and otherwise reads once, few, many or a size class.

>14|TRBV29-1|NA|TRBJ1-2|once
TGCAGCGTTCCCCAGTGGGGCGCTAACTATGGCTACACCTTC
CSVPQWGANYGYTF
>14|TRBV6-5|NA|TRBJ1-6|once
TGTGCCAGCAGTTGGAGACAGATTTATTCACCCCTCCACTTT
CASSWRQIYSPLHF
>14|TRBV10-3|NA|TRBJ2-3|NA
TGTGCCGTCAGTTTGGGGGAGAGCACAGATACGCAGTATTTT
CAVSLGESTDTQYF
>13|TRBV6-6|NA|TRBJ2-1|NA
TGTGCCAGCAGTCCACATGGAGGGCGCGAGCAGTTCTTC
CASSPHGGREQFF
>15|TRBV19|TRBD2|TRBJ2-5|once
TGTGCCAGTGGACTAGCGGGGGGAAGACAAGAGACCCAGTACTTC
CASGLAGGRQETQYF
>16|TRBV9|TRBD2|TRBJ2-2|NA
TGTGCCAGCAGCGTAGACCCCATCGGACTAGCGGGGAGGTTGTTTTTT
CASSVDPIGLAGRLFF
>19|TRBV2|NA|TRBJ1-4|few
TGTGCCAGCAGGGGTAGCAGTGTCGAGAGGCGGGCAACTAATGAAAAACTGTTTTTT
CASRGSSVERRATNEKLFF
>13|TRBV6-5|TRBD1|TRBJ2-7|NA
TGTGCCAGCAGTACAGGGGGCCCCTTCGAGCAGTACTTC
CASSTGGPFEQYF
>15|TRBV6-6|NA|TRBJ1-6|few
TGTGCCAGCAGTTACTCGGTCCTTGGGGACCCACCCCTCCACTTT
CASSYSVLGDPPLHF
>17|TRBV30|NA|TRBJ1-4|NA
TGTGCCTGGACGCCTCGGGGCGGGACTCTGTTGTTTGAAAAACTGTTTTTT
CAWTPRGGTLLFEKLFF
>16|TRBV7-9|NA|TRBJ2-1|NA
TGTGCCAGCAGCCCCGCCCGGAGGTCCTCCTACAATGAGCAGTTCTTC
CASSPARRSSYNEQFF
>15|TRBV2|NA|TRBJ2-7|few
TGTGCCAGCAGTGAAGGGAGGGGCGACCTATCCGAGCAGTACTTC
CASSEGRGDLSEQYF
>14|TRBV19|TRBD2|TRBJ2-1|NA
TGTGCCAGTAAGGAGCGGGGCTACTACAATGAGCAGTTCTTC
CASKERGYYNEQFF
>16|TRBV6-1|TRBD1|TRBJ2-1|NA
TGTGCCAGCAGTGAAAGTAGGGGACAGGGTAGGTATGAGCAGTTCTTC
CASSESRGQGRYEQFF
>15|TRBV2|TRBD1|TRBJ2-7|NA
TGTGCCAGCAGTGAAGGGGGACAGGCCCACTACGAGCAGTACTTC
CASSEGGQAHYEQYF
>13|TRBV7-9|NA|TRBJ2-5|NA
TGTGCCAGCAGCCCAGGGGCCGGAGAGACCCAGTACTTC
CASSPGAGETQYF
>15|TRBV27|TRBD2|TRBJ2-1|NA
TGTGCCAGCAGCTCTGGGACTAGCGGTTACGATGAGCAGTTCTTC
CASSSGTSGYDEQFF
>12|TRBV7-9|TRBD1|TRBJ1-2|NA
TGTGCCAGCAGCCGGGACAGCGATGGCTACACCTTC
CASSRDSDGYTF
>17|TRBV7-2|TRBD1|TRBJ1-2|NA
TGTGCCAGCAGCTACAGAACCGGGACAGGGGATAGGTATGGCTACACCTTC
CASSYRTGTGDRYGYTF
>15|TRBV11-3|TRBD2|TRBJ2-1|NA
TGTGCCAGCAGCCGAGGGGGGCTAGCGGGGAATGAGCAGTTCTTC
CASSRGGLAGNEQFF
>17|TRBV5-1|TRBD1|TRBJ2-5|few
TGCGCCAGCAGCAGCACCCAGGGGGCCACCCTCCAAGAGACCCAGTACTTC
CASSSTQGATLQETQYF
>15|TRBV9|NA|TRBJ2-6|NA
TGTGCCAGCAGCGCCGGGGCCTCTGGGGCCAACGTCCTGACTTTC
CASSAGASGANVLTF
>12|TRBV2|TRBD1|TRBJ1-2|few
TGTGCCAGCGGGACAGGGGAAGAAGGCTACACCTTC
CASGTGEEGYTF